What follows describes a single T cell receptor (beta chain). The data were taken from a study of CD8 T cells in Susac syndrome. Study details: When blood was drawn, patients with Susac syndrome were on intravenous immunoglobulin alone, on corticosteroids, or therapy-naive.

The CDR3 extends over 13 amino acids. Trimming took 1 base from V and 5 from J, leaving 6 bases between them. Germline CDR1 is LGHDT and CDR2 is YNNKEL (reference sequence). A quantity of roughly 0.5 to 1 ug RNA underwent reverse transcription using random hexamers. Amplification of TCR beta CDR3 across 54 Vbeta and 13 Jbeta was performed with immunoSEQ multiplex PCR. TCRdb called the immunoSEQ multiplex PCR reads again in MiXCR, with one record for every CDR3 protein. This sample has under 90,000 distinct CDR3 sequences, with about 93% found just once. The TCR was taken from a human donor with Susac syndrome. This sequence joins TRBV3-1 and TRBJ1-5; D gene ambiguous. The specimen was CD4+ T cells from PBMCs. CDR3 DNA: TGTGCCAGCAGCCAAGCGACGTATCAGCCCCAGCATTTT. Translation: CASSQATYQPQHF.